The TCR beta chain under discussion was sequenced for a study of blood T cell repertoires in COVID-19. The assay was immunoSEQ multiplex PCR, and TCRdb's table has in-frame clones only and misses some. The sample yields about 160,000 clones, 80% seen once. V was cut by 5 bases and J by 1 base, with 8 bases left in between. Germline values: CDR1 SNHLY, CDR2 FYNNEI. The CDR3 contains 13 residues. This TCR came from a woman between 55 and 75 years old who had recovered from COVID-19. Sample: PBMCs or T cells enriched from blood (not recorded which). The chain links TRBV2 to TRBJ1-1, with D possibly TRBD1 on 5 matching bases. Written as DNA, the CDR3 is TGTGCCAGCAGTAGTCAGGGGAACACTGAAGCTTTCTTT. This codes for CASSSQGNTEAFF.